This TCR beta chain was obtained from a study of neurological immune-mediated disorders. Study results and limitations: It was HTLV-1-associated myelopathy that showed the most TCR clonal expansion, while multiple sclerosis showed the least, falling below healthy controls. Subjects shared no identical expanded-clone CDR3 amino acid sequences, suggesting private TCR-beta repertoires in all groups.

The cDNA was generated by 5'RACE with 10-nucleotide random UMIs. Whenever a sequencing run was performed, it yielded over 190 million TCR-beta sequences from 15-18 subjects. MiXCR, run by TCRdb on the 5' RACE reads, gives a single entry per CDR3 protein. The sample lists 36,000 or so distinct CDR3 sequences; about 9.3% were seen once. V was pared by 7 bases and J by 2 bases, with 12 bases between. There are 13 residues in the CDR3. Germline CDR1 and CDR2: ENHRY and SYGVKD. This clonotype has ten or more counts. The target antigen is unknown. The V and J genes are TRBV10-3 and TRBJ2-7; TRBD1 might be the D (5 bases). Sequenced sample: PBMCs. This receptor was obtained from a woman in her thirties with HTLV-1-associated myelopathy (HAM/TSP). Written as DNA, the CDR3 is TGTGCCATCAACCAGGGCGCTACCTACGAGCAGTACTTC. As protein: CAINQGATYEQYF.